Included here is one TCR beta chain sequence, with context. Its antigen remains unidentified. This CDR3 contains 16 residues. With 0 bases removed from V and 0 bases from J, the gap between germline ends came to 9 bases. CDR1 is KGHSH, CDR2 LQKENI, per germline. These data are taken from a study of T cell responses to AZD1222 COVID-19 vaccine. Study background: Analysis merged second doses at about 4 or about 12 weeks. The study, taken as a whole, reports: All repertoire sampling was performed exclusively after the peak T cell response. Mapped onto spike, vaccine-associated CD4 TCRs spanned it and were dominant at 160-218 and 743-854.

Using immunoSEQ multiplex PCR, the repertoire was profiled, and TCRdb retains in-frame clones only, with some absent. The sample has about 120,000 clones; almost 90% are singletons. The sequencing used peripheral blood, collected on day 0 of AZD1222 vaccination. The rearrangement joins TRBV18 to TRBJ1-3; the D gene is possibly TRBD1 (5 bases). The receptor's source is an adult in good health. Written as DNA, the CDR3 is TGTGCCAGCTCACCACCTACAGGAAACTCTGGAAACACCATATATTTT. It specifies CASSPPTGNSGNTIYF.